Shown below are 16 T cell receptor beta chains from a single sample sequenced in a study of cytomegalovirus exposure and HLA in healthy donors. With 60 Vbeta and 13 Jbeta primers, the PCR was carried out. TCRdb's copy holds only in-frame clones and misses some; the assay was immunoSEQ multiplex PCR. The sample gives about 130,000 clones, around three quarters of which show up once; over 2.5% is in the top ten. The specimen sequenced was PBMCs. The receptors were sampled from a woman aged 45-65 years in good health and CMV-seronegative.

CDR3 DNA sequence: TGTGCCAGCAGCTTCCGCCGGGTTCACTATGGCTACACCTTC. It yields the protein CASSFRRVHYGYTF. The rearrangement links TRBV11-3 to TRBJ1-2; D ambiguous. The CDR3 runs 14 residues. The ends were cut back, 3 bases at V and 3 bases at J, with 11 bases in the middle. Germline-derived CDR1 and CDR2 are SGHNT and YENEEA.

The chain uses TRBV6-1 and TRBJ1-3; D unresolved. Trimming pared 6 bases from V and 6 bases from J, leaving 12 bases between. The CDR3 is 13 residues long. The germline CDR1 and CDR2 sequences are MNHNS and SASEGT. CDR3: CASREERKNTIYF. Written as DNA, the CDR3 is TGTGCCAGCAGGGAGGAACGAAAAAACACCATATATTTT.

The J gene is TRBJ2-3, the V gene TRBV28; a possible D gene is TRBD2 (6 bases). Germline lookup yields CDR1 MDHEN and CDR2 SYDVKM. Deletions cut 8 bases from V and 0 bases from J, with 9 bases between. This CDR3 is 13 amino acids long. The CDR3 loop reads CASGGVSTDTQYF. The CDR3, as DNA: TGTGCCAGCGGCGGGGTGAGCACAGATACGCAGTATTTT.

This clone was picked up one time. The rearrangement links TRBV12-5 to TRBJ2-2; 10 bases align to TRBD1. In germline, CDR1 is LGHNT, CDR2 FRNRAP. The CDR3 is made up of 17 amino acids. V gave up 3 bases and J gave up 6 bases; unmatched junction bases: 10. For the CDR3, the DNA is TGTGCTAGTGGTTTTTCAACGCCGGGACAGGGGCCCGGGGAGCTGTTTTTT. Translating gives CASGFSTPGQGPGELFF. Supplemented by reference TRBV12-5 and TRBJ2-2, the full variable domain reads DARVTQTPRHKVTEMGQEVTMRCQPILGHNTVFWYRQTMMQGLELLAYFRNRAPLDDSGMPKDRFSAEMPDATLATLKIQPSEPRDSAVYFCASGFSTPGQGPGELFFGEGSRLTVL.

The CDR3 is CASSLIRGNTGELFF. CDR3 nucleotides: TGTGCCAGCAGCTTAATTAGGGGAAACACCGGGGAGCTGTTTTTT. This chain connects TRBV7-8 to TRBJ2-2, with D maybe TRBD1 (5 bases). Germline values: CDR1 SGHVS, CDR2 FQNEAQ. V gave up 2 bases and J gave up 2 bases, with 9 bases separating them. The CDR3 contains 15 residues.

The count of this clone is one. The chain employs TRBV7-2 and TRBJ2-1; TRBD2 might be the D (6 bases). Germline V gene data show CDR1 as SGHTA and CDR2 as FQGNSA. Trimming removed 5 bases from V and 0 bases from J, with 14 bases in between. The CDR3 extends over 16 amino acids. DNA of the CDR3: TGTGCCAGCAGCCTAGATGGGGGGAGCTCCTACAATGAGCAGTTCTTC. Translation gives CASSLDGGSSYNEQFF.

The chain is built from TRBV27 and TRBJ2-7, with a tentative D call TRBD2 (5 bases). CDR1 is MNHEY, CDR2 SMNVEV, per germline (reference sequence). Trimming shortened V by 6 bases and J by 1 base, and 34 bases separated the two germline ends. The CDR3 totals 21 residues. CDR3 sequence (DNA): TGTGCCAGCAGAACAACGGGAATTTTATCCCTGGCCGAGACCTCTTCCTACGAGCAGTACTTC. It codes for CASRTTGILSLAETSSYEQYF.

This clone was seen a single time. The chain couples TRBV28 to TRBJ1-1; D may be TRBD1 (5 bases). Germline CDR1 is MDHEN and CDR2 is SYDVKM. The CDR3 contains 16 residues. Trimming removed 5 bases at V and 6 bases at J, with 22 bases between. The CDR3 protein is CASSMTGGGSVAEAFF. CDR3 nucleotides: TGTGCCAGCAGTATGACGGGGGGGGGTTCCGTGGCTGAAGCTTTCTTT. The full variable domain, completed using reference TRBV28 and TRBJ1-1, is DVKVTQSSRYLVKRTGEKVFLECVQDMDHENMFWYRQDPGLGLRLIYFSYDVKMKEKGDIPEGYSVSREKKERFSLILESASTNQTSMYLCASSMTGGGSVAEAFFGQGTRLTVV.

This clone appeared once. This rearrangement joins TRBV7-2 to TRBJ2-7; 10 bases agree with TRBD2. The germline V gene has CDR1 SGHTA and CDR2 FQGNSA. CDR3 length: 17 residues. Losses at the gene ends were 1 base for V and 4 bases for J; bases not matched to a gene: 10. CDR3 loop: CASSLVRWTSGAYEQYF. CDR3 DNA sequence: TGTGCCAGCAGCTTAGTGAGATGGACTAGCGGAGCGTACGAGCAGTACTTC.

There are a few counts of this clone. This chain links TRBV29-1 with TRBJ1-4; TRBD1 is a possible D gene (5 bases). The V and J ends lost 4 bases and 5 bases respectively, with 17 bases between them. Germline CDR1 is SQVTM and CDR2 is ANQGSEA. This CDR3 region has 15 residues. CDR3 residues: CSVAGDRRANEKLFF. Here the CDR3 DNA reads TGCAGCGTTGCGGGTGACCGCAGGGCAAATGAAAAACTGTTTTTT.

Details on this clone: Other DNA sequences from this sample encode an identical CDR3 as well. The V gene is TRBV9, the J gene TRBJ2-2; D is uncertain. The CDR3 is 12 amino acids. CDR1 and CDR2 (germline): SGDLS, YYNGEE. V dropped 8 bases and J dropped 1 base, with 6 bases sitting between them. The CDR3 DNA reads as TGTGCCAGTAGCCAGAACACCGGGGAGCTGTTTTTT. Its translation is CASSQNTGELFF.

The CDR3 region is CASSLQTGQAYEKLFF. The CDR3 DNA reads TGTGCCAGCAGCCTCCAAACCGGACAGGCCTATGAAAAACTGTTTTTT. The chain employs TRBV7-2 and TRBJ1-4; TRBD1 agrees at 7 bases. The J segment lost 6 bases and the V segment lost 5 bases, leaving 12 bases of the junction unmatched. The CDR3 totals 16 residues. Germline lookup yields CDR1 SGHTA and CDR2 FQGNSA.

The chain joins TRBV28 to TRBJ2-2; 8 positions agree with TRBD1. V shed 2 bases and J 7 bases; nucleotides not matched to a gene: 3. The CDR3 spans 14 residues. Germline V lookup: CDR1 MDHEN, CDR2 SYDVKM. Here the CDR3 DNA reads TGTGCCAGCAGTTTAACAGGGGGGAACGGGGAGCTGTTTTTT. It yields the protein CASSLTGGNGELFF.

This chain connects TRBV27 to TRBJ1-2; the D gene is possibly TRBD1 (5 bases). The CDR3 length is 16 residues. Looked up from germline, CDR1 is MNHEY and CDR2 is SMNVEV (reference sequence). V shed 2 bases and J shed 8 bases, with 21 bases lying between them. As DNA, the CDR3 is TGTGCCAGCAGTTTAGTCCAGGGTCTTGGTTTTTCGGGCTACACCTTC. Translation: CASSLVQGLGFSGYTF.

This rearrangement joins TRBV9 to TRBJ2-1; 10 bases are shared with TRBD2. The junction had 11 bases not matched to a gene; V was cut back by 0 bases and J by 5 bases. Germline V gives CDR1 SGDLS, CDR2 YYNGEE. CDR3 length: 18 amino acids. CDR3 DNA sequence: TGTGCCAGCAGCGTAGCCCCAACCAGGGGACTAGCGAACAATGAGCAGTTCTTC. Its protein is CASSVAPTRGLANNEQFF.

The V and J genes are TRBV7-9 and TRBJ2-2, with D perhaps TRBD1 (6 bases). Trimming stripped 5 bases from V and 4 bases from J, with 11 bases between. The germline V gene has CDR1 SEHNR and CDR2 FQNEAQ (reference sequence). The CDR3 is 14 residues long. CDR3 DNA sequence: TGTGCCAGCAGCCTCTGGACAGCCACCGGGGAGCTGTTTTTT. Its protein product is CASSLWTATGELFF.